The present entry profiles one T cell receptor (beta chain) with its context. It has no known antigen specificity. No much larger clone exists at a distance of one base, and base qualities are not known. The sample is drawn from a study of T cell repertoires in cytomegalovirus infection (dated by TCRdb to between 2018 and 2021). About the investigation overall: Donor HLA type was relevant to the analysis, because carriage of CMV infection together with the matching HLA type was indicated by public TCR beta signatures.

CDR1 MNHEY and CDR2 SMNVEV are derived from the germline V gene (reference sequence). Reading from cysteine to phenylalanine, the CDR3 counts 14 amino acids. The sequence is cut down to CDR3 DNA, 42 bases in frame from base 1. Trimming at the junction amounts to 3 bases on V and 7 bases on J, and the germline ends lie 16 bases apart. Beyond this particular receptor, the publication reports: In the ex vivo response, HLA-C-restricted CMV-specific TCR beta clonotypes were dominant, and in two of eight donors the single most frequent clonotype came from this HLA-C-restricted group. In both this cohort and an independent cohort of some 350 donors, the cumulative frequency of public TCR beta family members distinguished carriers of CMV infection plus the relevant HLA type.

The sequencer listed for this sample is Illumina HiSeq 1500. In TCRdb, the public reads were trimmed at Q25 with fastp and aligned with MiXCR, with productive beta chains retained. One record per CDR3 amino acid sequence lists the most common genes and DNA. Here the sample has a few hundred thousand distinct CDR3 sequences; approximately 25% occur a single time. Approximately 13% of the sample belongs to the ten largest clones. The chain is encoded by TRBV27 joined to TRBJ2-7; the D gene is unclear. The TCR originated in a human donor in good health (CMV status not recorded). Some clones in this sample may be carry-over from other donors' samples. The sample consisted of PBMCs. The CDR3: CASSFPGPKEEQYF. The DNA reads as follows: TGTGCCAGCAGTTTCCCGGGTCCCAAAGAAGAGCAGTACTTC.